This T cell receptor (beta chain) was retrieved from a study of identical twins. This clonotype has at least ten counts. One entry per CDR3 protein, called by TCRdb with MiXCR from the 5' RACE reads. The table shows 640,000 or so distinct CDR3 sequences, with 5.5% to 7.5% occurring only once. The germline gives CDR1 SEHNR, CDR2 FQNEAQ (reference sequence). The CDR3 has 15 residues. V was pared by 1 base and J by 2 bases, with 10 bases between. Sequencing was carried out using naive T cells sorted from blood. This chain links TRBV7-9 with TRBJ2-3, with D tentatively TRBD1 (6 bases). The receptor was isolated from a young man in good health. The CDR3 nucleotides are TGTGCCAGCAGCTTAGTCCGGGACATCACAGATACGCAGTATTTT. It translates to CASSLVRDITDTQYF.